These 14 T cell receptor beta chains originate from one sample sequenced in a study of T cells in Graves' hyperthyroidism and ophthalmopathy. TCR beta CDR3 regions were amplified from RNA. The HTBI primer set was used in a first-round RT-PCR of the TCR CDR3. TCRdb re-called the multiplex PCR reads with MiXCR, one entry per CDR3 protein. The sample yields around 190,000 distinct CDR3 sequences, roughly a sixth seen once. The specimen sequenced was blood. The receptors come from a woman aged 50 to 65 with Graves' hyperthyroidism.

This clonotype appeared many times. The chain couples TRBV3-1 to TRBJ2-3; D gene ambiguous. This CDR3 has 11 residues. V shed 4 bases and J shed 2 bases, with 1 base lying between them. CDR1 and CDR2 from the germline V gene are LGHDT and YNNKEL (reference sequence). CDR3 nucleotide sequence: TGTGCCAGCAGCCTCACAGATACGCAGTATTTT. Amino acids: CASSLTDTQYF.

This clonotype was observed a handful of times. The DNA of the CDR3 is TGTGCCAGCAGTCAAGACGGGGCCTATAATTCACCCCTCCACTTT. Its protein is CASSQDGAYNSPLHF. The rearrangement links TRBV27 to TRBJ1-6; no firm D call. CDR3 length: 15 amino acids. Trimming cost V 5 bases and J 2 bases, with 10 bases left between them. Looked up from germline, CDR1 is MNHEY and CDR2 is SMNVEV (reference sequence).

This clonotype was found many times. V usage is TRBV7-3 and J usage is TRBJ2-3; no firm D call. Trimming removed 4 bases at V and 6 bases at J, with 14 bases between. There are 14 residues in the CDR3. Per the germline V gene, CDR1 is SGHTA and CDR2 is FQGTGA. The CDR3 DNA reads TGTGCCAGCAGCTCGAGTCTGAGTGGGGATACGCAGTATTTT. Residues: CASSSSLSGDTQYF.

This clonotype was seen more than once but under ten times. The chain recombines TRBV4-1 with TRBJ1-1; D is perhaps TRBD1 (5 bases). The CDR3 has 15 amino acids. The germline V gene has CDR1 MGHRA and CDR2 YSYEKL. Trimming stripped 0 bases from V and 3 bases from J, with 11 bases between. The CDR3 protein is CASSQDGRADTEAFF. CDR3 sequence (DNA): TGCGCCAGCAGCCAAGATGGCAGGGCCGACACTGAAGCTTTCTTT.

This chain uses TRBV5-1 with TRBJ2-1, with 15 nucleotides matching TRBD2. Germline V gene data show CDR1 as SGHRS and CDR2 as YFSETQ. This CDR3 comprises 19 residues. V was pared by 4 bases and J by 2 bases, with 10 bases of the junction left unmatched. CDR3 sequence: CASSRSGTSGRPTYNEQFF. In DNA form, the CDR3 reads TGCGCCAGCAGCAGATCCGGGACTAGCGGGAGGCCGACCTACAATGAGCAGTTCTTC.

In its sample, this clonotype was seen a few times. The rearrangement links TRBV3-1 to TRBJ1-2; D ambiguous. The CDR3 length is 14 residues. V lost 1 base and J lost 2, with 8 bases in between. Looked up from germline, CDR1 is LGHDT and CDR2 is YNNKEL (reference sequence). The CDR3 region is CASSQGSQNYGYTF. CDR3 nucleotides: TGTGCCAGCAGCCAAGGATCCCAGAACTATGGCTACACCTTC.

This clonotype was observed at least ten times. The chain carries TRBV14 and TRBJ2-1, with 11 bases identical to TRBD2. Germline V gene data show CDR1 as SGHDN and CDR2 as FVKESK. The CDR3 runs 18 residues. V shed 1 base and J 7 bases; nucleotides not matched to a gene: 12. The CDR3: CASSQVRLLAGVGNEQFF. Written as DNA, the CDR3 is TGTGCCAGCAGCCAAGTGAGGCTACTAGCGGGAGTAGGTAATGAGCAGTTCTTC.

This clonotype was recorded many times. J is TRBJ1-1 and V is TRBV5-1; 7 bases fit TRBD1. V lost 2 bases and J lost 7; bases outside the gene matches: 2. In germline, CDR1 is SGHRS, CDR2 YFSETQ. The CDR3 is 12 residues long. CDR3 in DNA: TGCGCCAGCAGCTTTCAGGGGGGTGAAGCTTTCTTT. This translates into CASSFQGGEAFF.

There are many counts of this clonotype. The V gene is TRBV11-3, the J gene TRBJ2-2; 9 bases match TRBD2. Per germline, CDR1 SGHNT and CDR2 YENEEA. V lost 5 bases and J lost 7; bases outside the gene matches: 8. The CDR3 has 15 residues. CDR3 in DNA: TGTGCCAGCAGCGGTAGGACTAGCGTGGACGGGGAGCTGTTTTTT. Translation: CASSGRTSVDGELFF.

The chain is built from TRBV30 and TRBJ2-2; D possibly uses TRBD1 or TRBD2 (5 bases each). Germline CDR1 and CDR2: GTSNPN and SVGIG (reference sequence). The V gene lost 2 bases and the J gene lost 6 bases, with 16 bases spanning the gap. The CDR3 spans 15 residues. CDR3 nucleotide sequence: TGTGCCTGGAGTTCGGGACGTGGAGGATCCGGGGAGCTGTTTTTT. Translation gives CAWSSGRGGSGELFF.

This clonotype came up many times. The chain joins TRBV28 to TRBJ2-3; no clear D gene. V was trimmed by 4 bases and J by 7 bases, leaving 3 bases between them. This CDR3 region has 10 residues. The germline gives CDR1 MDHEN, CDR2 SYDVKM. CDR3 nucleotide sequence: TGTGCCAGCAGTTCACATACGCAGTATTTT. It specifies CASSSHTQYF. The whole variable domain, remainder taken from reference TRBV28 and TRBJ2-3, is DVKVTQSSRYLVKRTGEKVFLECVQDMDHENMFWYRQDPGLGLRLIYFSYDVKMKEKGDIPEGYSVSREKKERFSLILESASTNQTSMYLCASSSHTQYFGPGTRLTVL.

This clonotype occurred many times. The chain uses TRBV2 and TRBJ1-4, with D unresolved. The CDR3 sequence is 14 residues long. Germline lookup yields CDR1 SNHLY and CDR2 FYNNEI. V lost 8 bases to trimming and J lost 1 base, with 11 bases between them. The CDR3 DNA reads TGTGCCAGCCGCACTCGTAGAACTAATGAAAAACTGTTTTTT. This encodes CASRTRRTNEKLFF.

This clonotype occurred many times. CDR3 DNA sequence: TGTGCCAGCTCACCGAGTAGCGTACGGGAGACCCAGTACTTC. Protein: CASSPSSVRETQYF. V and J are TRBV18 and TRBJ2-5; possible D gene TRBD2, 5 bases. Germline lookup yields CDR1 KGHSH and CDR2 LQKENI. This CDR3 has 14 amino acids. V gave up 3 bases and J gave up 5 bases, with 13 bases separating them.

This clonotype turned up a few times. This sequence joins TRBV12-3 or TRBV12-4 and TRBJ1-1; perhaps TRBD1 as D (5 bases). The CDR3 consists of 14 residues. Trimming took 5 bases from V and 6 from J, leaving 16 bases between them. As DNA, the CDR3 is TGTGCCAGCAGTACCCTAACGGGGGTCTCTGAAGCTTTCTTT. Amino acids: CASSTLTGVSEAFF.